This T cell receptor (beta chain) was sequenced during a study of human T cells and chemical hapten exposure. Broader study findings: Significantly greater numbers of large CDR3 similarity clusters came from expanded TCRs than from controls.

CDR3 length equals 17 residues. Germline CDR1 MDHEN, CDR2 SYDVKM. V gave up 6 bases and J gave up 2 bases; unmatched junction bases: 10. The sample's time point: patch test 2, 6 weeks after DPC sensitization. Treatment specified: therapeutic diphenylcyclopropenone sensitization with weekly scalp DPC. TCRdb reanalysed the RACE reads using MiXCR and keeps one entry per CDR3 protein. The table shows about 80,000 distinct CDR3 sequences, with approximately 10% occurring only once. This clonotype occurred many times. Its cognate antigen is unknown. This TCR derives from a young woman with alopecia areata. Some clones in this sample may be carry-over from other donors' samples. This sample comprised whole blood, obtained in connection with sensitization to the hapten diphenylcyclopropenone (DPC). The chain is built from TRBV28 and TRBJ2-3; 11 bases are a match to TRBD2. The CDR3 sequence is CASSLSPTSGVTDTQYF. CDR3 nucleotides: TGTGCCAGCAGCCTGAGCCCGACTAGCGGGGTCACAGATACGCAGTATTTT.